This T cell receptor beta chain was identified in a study of cytotoxic CD8 clonotypes in ibrutinib-treated CLL. Study-level background: 11 relapsed/refractory, roughly 15 treatment-naive; around 18 IGHV unmutated.

V was shortened by 1 base and J by 8 bases, with 12 bases between the two germline ends. Germline CDR1 is SGHAT and CDR2 is FQDESV (reference sequence). There are 14 residues in the CDR3. Overall study findings and caveats: Stable or contracted on treatment, public clonotypes were also uncommon. Clonality measured at baseline exceeded age-matched healthy donors, tracking circulating CD8+ T-cell counts.

TCR beta library input comprised around 2 micrograms of genomic DNA from cryopreserved PBMCs. This clone occurred a few times. Its antigen is as yet unknown. The table came from immunoSEQ multiplex PCR; TCRdb's copy has only in-frame clones and leaves some out. The data contain approximately 50,000 clones, over 60% of them singletons. Sequenced material: PBMCs, taken after 12 months of ibrutinib treatment. V usage is TRBV11-1 and J usage is TRBJ2-1; the D is unclear. The clonotype was recovered from a human donor with chronic lymphocytic leukemia. The DNA for the CDR3 is TGTGCCAGCAGCTTAGGTTGGGATAACGATGAGCAGTTCTTC. The encoded protein is CASSLGWDNDEQFF.